This T cell receptor beta chain was recovered during a study of cytomegalovirus exposure and HLA in healthy donors. Unmatched junction bases numbered 6, after V lost 0 bases and J lost 11 bases. The CDR3 is 15 residues long. CDR1 is LGHNA and CDR2 is YNFKEQ in the germline V gene. Study-wide results and caveats: Accurate predictions that matched the HLA-A and HLA-B alleles of most subjects were reportedly made from TCR beta sequences.

A multiplex PCR was run with 60 Vbeta primers and 13 Jbeta primers. Sequenced by immunoSEQ multiplex PCR; TCRdb stores in-frame clones only, minus some. Of tens of thousands of clones listed, roughly 80% were seen once; the top ten hold about 1.2%. For this clone: Its antigen remains unidentified.

Nominal health characterized the donors when sampled, though unrecorded immune exposures were likely. The chain links TRBV4-2 to TRBJ1-4; 10 bases are shared with TRBD1. The TCR was taken from a girl aged 2 to 10 in good health and CMV-seropositive. Sequencing used PBMCs. Written as DNA, the CDR3 is TGTGCCAGCAGCCAAGATGGAGACAGGGGGCAGAAACTGTTTTTT. Its translation: CASSQDGDRGQKLFF.